These 21 T cell receptor beta chains originate from one sample sequenced in a study of cytomegalovirus exposure and HLA in healthy donors. Amplification used 60 Vbeta primers and 13 Jbeta primers. Clones were sequenced by immunoSEQ multiplex PCR, and TCRdb holds only the in-frame ones, with some missing. Of more than 140,000 clones listed, approximately 79% are singletons. Sequencing used PBMCs. The receptor source for this set is a male donor in good health and CMV-seronegative.

The rearrangement uses TRBV7-2 and TRBJ1-1, with a possible D match to TRBD1 (5 bases). Germline V gene lookup returns CDR1 SGHTA and CDR2 FQGNSA. Trimming shortened V by 1 base and J by 2 bases, and 17 bases separated the two germline ends. This CDR3 is 17 amino acids long. CDR3 protein: CASSLEGARGFNTEAFF. The CDR3 DNA reads TGTGCCAGCAGCTTAGAGGGTGCGCGGGGGTTCAACACTGAAGCTTTCTTT.

In its sample, this clone was seen once. The V gene is TRBV21-1, the J gene TRBJ1-1; no check of the table's D call, TRBD1, against the DNA was made. TRBV21-1 is designated a pseudogene. CDR3 length: 16 amino acids. The CDR3 DNA is TGTGCCAGCAGCAAAGGGGGACAGGGTCCTTGGACTGAAGCTTTCTTT. As protein: CASSKGGQGPWTEAFF.

This clone was detected only a few times. The rearrangement links TRBV27 to TRBJ2-2; TRBD1 matches 7 bases. In germline, CDR1 is MNHEY, CDR2 SMNVEV (reference sequence). The CDR3 runs 15 residues. Losses at the gene ends were 6 bases for V and 1 base for J; bases not matched to a gene: 5. The CDR3 loop reads CASSLRQGNTGELFF. The CDR3 DNA reads TGTGCCAGCAGCTTAAGACAGGGGAACACCGGGGAGCTGTTTTTT.

The chain combines TRBV19 with TRBJ1-1; D is ambiguous. This CDR3 has 13 residues. CDR1 and CDR2 (germline): LNHDA, SQIVND (reference sequence). Trimming took 9 bases from V and 0 from J, leaving 11 bases between them. The CDR3: CASQAGLNTEAFF. The DNA for the CDR3 is TGTGCCAGCCAAGCAGGTTTGAACACTGAAGCTTTCTTT. Filled out from reference TRBV19 and TRBJ1-1, the complete variable domain reads DGGITQSPKYLFRKEGQNVTLSCEQNLNHDAMYWYRQDPGQGLRLIYYSQIVNDFQKGDIAEGYSVSREKKESFPLTVTSAQKNPTAFYLCASQAGLNTEAFFGQGTRLTVV.

The chain recombines TRBV5-1 with TRBJ1-1, with D unresolved. This CDR3 contains 13 residues. Germline CDR1 is SGHRS and CDR2 is YFSETQ. V lost 5 bases, J lost 0 bases, and 8 bases lay in between. CDR3 residues: CASRSYLNTEAFF. CDR3 DNA sequence: TGCGCCAGCAGGAGCTATTTGAACACTGAAGCTTTCTTT. The full variable domain, rest sourced from reference TRBV5-1 and TRBJ1-1, is KAGVTQTPRYLIKTRGQQVTLSCSPISGHRSVSWYQQTPGQGLQFLFEYFSETQRNKGNFPGRFSGRQFSNSRSEMNVSTLELGDSALYLCASRSYLNTEAFFGQGTRLTVV.

This clone was found a few times. The J gene is TRBJ2-2, the V gene TRBV6-5, with 8 positions matching TRBD1. Unmatched junction bases numbered 5, after V lost 2 bases and J lost 6 bases. Per germline, CDR1 MNHEY and CDR2 SVGAGI. The CDR3 length is 15 residues. In DNA form, the CDR3 reads TGTGCCAGCAGTTACGGGCAGGGGGCATCCGGGGAGCTGTTTTTT. Translating it yields CASSYGQGASGELFF.

V and J are TRBV7-9 and TRBJ1-3, with TRBD1 matching 7 bases. Losses at the gene ends were 7 bases for V and 0 bases for J; bases not matched to a gene: 15. The CDR3 contains 18 residues. Germline CDR1 and CDR2: SEHNR and FQNEAQ (reference sequence). The CDR3 bases are TGTGCCAGCACCCCCCGGGCTAAACAGGGGATCTCTGGAAACACCATATATTTT. As protein: CASTPRAKQGISGNTIYF. Drawing the rest from reference TRBV7-9 and TRBJ1-3, the complete variable domain is DTGVSQNPRHKITKRGQNVTFRCDPISEHNRLYWYRQTLGQGPEFLTYFQNEAQLEKSRLLSDRFSAERPKGSFSTLEIQRTEQGDSAMYLCASTPRAKQGISGNTIYFGEGSWLTVV.

The table lists this clone with a count of one. The J gene is TRBJ1-3, the V gene TRBV6-4; tentatively, D is TRBD1 (5 bases). The germline V and J ends were trimmed by 6 bases and 4 bases, with 13 bases remaining between them. The CDR3 spans 14 residues. Germline V CDR1 and CDR2: MRHNA, SNTAGT. The CDR3 coding sequence is TGTGCCAGCAGGGAGGGACCGCTAGGAAACACCATATATTTT. This codes for CASREGPLGNTIYF.

This clone turned up a few times. The CDR3 region has the DNA TGTGCCAGTAGTAGCCAAGACAAGTCCTATGGCTACACCTTC. It translates to CASSSQDKSYGYTF. The chain recombines TRBV19 with TRBJ1-2; D is undetermined. The V gene's germline CDR1 is LNHDA and CDR2 SQIVND (reference sequence). Trimming took off 4 bases at V and 4 bases at J, with 13 bases between the two ends. This CDR3 has 14 amino acids.

The chain recombines TRBV11-2 with TRBJ1-5; 8 bases are shared with TRBD1. V dropped 5 bases and J dropped 4; count of bases not matched to a gene: 7. Germline CDR1 and CDR2: SGHAT and FQNNGV. This CDR3 is 15 amino acids long. CDR3 in DNA: TGTGCCAGCAGCCCGGAGGGACAGGTTAATCAGCCCCAGCATTTT. This codes for CASSPEGQVNQPQHF.

The V call is TRBV11-2, the J call TRBJ2-3; 8 bases line up with TRBD2. Germline CDR1 is SGHAT and CDR2 is FQNNGV. The CDR3 consists of 15 residues. V dropped 5 bases and J dropped 0; count of bases not matched to a gene: 4. This CDR3 reads CASSPLAVSTDTQYF. DNA for the CDR3: TGTGCCAGCAGCCCACTAGCGGTGAGCACAGATACGCAGTATTTT. Using reference TRBV11-2 and TRBJ2-3 for the parts outside the CDR3, the full variable domain is EAGVAQSPRYKIIEKRQSVAFWCNPISGHATLYWYQQILGQGPKLLIQFQNNGVVDDSQLPKDRFSAERLKGVDSTLKIQPAKLEDSAVYLCASSPLAVSTDTQYFGPGTRLTVL.

This chain uses TRBV7-9 with TRBJ2-2; D not certain. Trimming stripped 1 base from V and 7 bases from J, with 7 bases between. CDR3 length: 13 residues. The germline V gene has CDR1 SEHNR and CDR2 FQNEAQ (reference sequence). The CDR3 DNA sequence: TGTGCCAGCAGCTTAGGTCGGGTCGGGGAGCTGTTTTTT. Translation gives CASSLGRVGELFF.

The CDR3 loop is CASSPPGLAANTGELFF. The DNA of the CDR3 is TGTGCCAGCAGCCCCCCGGGACTAGCGGCGAACACCGGGGAGCTGTTTTTT. The chain has TRBV5-6 and TRBJ2-2; TRBD2 matches 11 bases. Germline CDR1 reads SGHDT; CDR2 reads YYEEEE. V trimming: 4 bases; J trimming: 0 bases; junction bases outside the gene matches: 5. The CDR3 sequence is 17 residues long.

The chain recombines TRBV6-5 with TRBJ2-1, with 9 bases fitting TRBD2. There are 16 residues in the CDR3. Germline V gene sequence: CDR1 MNHEY, CDR2 SVGAGI. V dropped 0 bases and J dropped 1; count of bases not matched to a gene: 1. CDR3 sequence: CASSYSRGGSYNEQFF. The CDR3 DNA reads TGTGCCAGCAGTTACTCGCGGGGGGGGTCCTACAATGAGCAGTTCTTC.

On this clone: The junction departs from germline at one end; a sequencing error may be responsible. The chain links TRBV7-9 to TRBJ2-7; 12 nucleotides match TRBD1. Germline V CDR1 and CDR2: SEHNR, FQNEAQ (reference sequence). The CDR3 contains 17 residues. The CDR3 loop is CSSSLRDRGLVLSEQYF. Written as DNA, the CDR3 is TGTTCCAGCAGCCTCCGGGACAGGGGGCTGGTTTTGTCCGAGCAGTACTTC. Together with reference TRBV7-9 and TRBJ2-7, the CDR3 gives the full variable domain: DTGVSQNPRHKITKRGQNVTFRCDPISEHNRLYWYRQTLGQGPEFLTYFQNEAQLEKSRLLSDRFSAERPKGSFSTLEIQRTEQGDSAMYLCSSSLRDRGLVLSEQYFGPGTRLTVT.

As to this clone: Germline and junction disagree at one end, which may indicate a read error. V is TRBV7-9 and J is TRBJ1-2; tentative D call: TRBD1 (5 bases). CDR1 is SEHNR and CDR2 is FQNEAQ in the germline V gene (reference sequence). The length of the CDR3 is 14 residues. DNA for the CDR3: TGTTCCAGCAGCATGGCACAGGCTAACTATGGCTACACCTTC. It is translated as CSSSMAQANYGYTF.

The chain carries TRBV6-5 and TRBJ2-7; TRBD1 matches at 11 bases. Germline assignment: CDR1 MNHEY and CDR2 SVGAGI. This CDR3 is built from 16 residues. V gave up 0 bases and J gave up 4 bases; unmatched junction bases: 5. The DNA of the CDR3 is TGTGCCAGCAGTTACTCGATGGGGACAGGGGGATACGAGCAGTACTTC. Translation: CASSYSMGTGGYEQYF.

This sequence joins TRBV9 and TRBJ1-3; D not certain. This CDR3 has 15 amino acids. Per the germline V gene, CDR1 is SGDLS and CDR2 is YYNGEE. V was cut by 4 bases and J by 0 bases, with 11 bases left in between. The CDR3 sequence is CASSPGGYSGNTIYF. The CDR3, as DNA: TGTGCCAGCAGCCCTGGCGGTTACTCTGGAAACACCATATATTTT.

CDR3 nucleotides: TGTGCCAGCAGTTTAGCGGGGAAATACTACGAGCAGTACTTC. This translates into CASSLAGKYYEQYF. The chain couples TRBV27 to TRBJ2-7; a weak D match, TRBD2 (6 bases). Trimming cost V 2 bases and J 3 bases, with 11 bases left between them. The CDR3 is made up of 14 amino acids. CDR1 is MNHEY and CDR2 is SMNVEV in the germline V gene (reference sequence).

J is TRBJ1-2 and V is TRBV6-6, with D possibly being TRBD1 (5 bases). The length of the CDR3 is 13 residues. The germline gives CDR1 MNHNY, CDR2 SVGAGI (reference sequence). V gave up 0 bases and J gave up 8 bases, with 10 bases separating them. The CDR3 protein is CASSYSAGLGYTF. The CDR3 DNA reads TGTGCCAGCAGTTACTCAGCAGGGTTGGGCTACACCTTC.

This clone was observed once. The V and J genes are TRBV10-2 and TRBJ1-1, with a possible D match to TRBD1 (6 bases). The germline CDR1 and CDR2 sequences are WSHSY and SAAADI. This CDR3 comprises 14 residues. Trimming stripped 3 bases from V and 5 bases from J, with 13 bases between. CDR3 sequence: CASSDLGGRTEAFF. Written as DNA, the CDR3 is TGCGCCAGCAGTGATTTGGGGGGGCGAACTGAAGCTTTCTTT.